Listed below are T cell receptor beta chains from one sample, sequenced in a study of T cells in Graves' hyperthyroidism and ophthalmopathy. TCRdb re-derived calls from the multiplex PCR reads in MiXCR, one entry per CDR3 protein. The sample includes more than 300,000 distinct CDR3 sequences, about a fifth of them seen just once. The sequencing sample was made of blood. Receptors were obtained from a man between 18 and 35 years old with Graves' ophthalmopathy. CDR3s include the opening cysteine and the closing phenylalanine or tryptophan. The D gene is left open where the match is weak. Expanded clones get a size class; other rows say once, few or many, or leave the size out.

clone size	J gene	D gene	V gene	CDR3 DNA	CDR3 protein
NA	TRBJ2-2	NA	TRBV5-1	TGCGCCAGCAGCTTGGCCCCGGGTGCAGGGGAAGCCGGGGAGCTGTTTTTT	CASSLAPGAGEAGELFF
many	TRBJ2-1	TRBD2	TRBV12-3/TRBV12-4	TGTGCCAGCAGTTCCCAAACTAGCGCAGGTGAGCAGTTCTTC	CASSSQTSAGEQFF
many	TRBJ1-2	NA	TRBV12-3/TRBV12-4	TGTGCCACCGGCGGGGGGACAAAGTATGGCTACACCTTC	CATGGGTKYGYTF
NA	TRBJ2-1	TRBD1	TRBV9	TGTGCCAGCAGCGTAGGACAGGGGGTCTACAATGAGCAGTTCTTC	CASSVGQGVYNEQFF
NA	TRBJ2-5	NA	TRBV28	TGTGCCAGCTATAGGCCTCAAGGGACCCGAGAGACCCAGTACTTC	CASYRPQGTRETQYF
many	TRBJ2-5	NA	TRBV7-9	TGTGCCAGCAGCTCCCTTGGGGACACCCAAGAGACCCAGTACTTC	CASSSLGDTQETQYF
many	TRBJ2-3	NA	TRBV4-1	TGCGCCAGCAGCCAAGGGAGAGGGGGAGACACAGATACGCAGTATTTT	CASSQGRGGDTDTQYF
few	TRBJ2-7	NA	TRBV11-2	TGTGCCAGCAGCTTTTCCCAAAGAGCCCCCGAGCAGTACTTC	CASSFSQRAPEQYF
many	TRBJ1-1	NA	TRBV27	TGTGCCAGCAGTTTGGGGTCTGAAGCTTTCTTT	CASSLGSEAFF
NA	TRBJ2-6	NA	TRBV6-5	TGTGCCAGCAGTTACGAGGGATCCACCTCTGGGGCCAACGTCCTGACTTTC	CASSYEGSTSGANVLTF
many	TRBJ2-1	TRBD1	TRBV5-6	TGTGCCAGCAGCTTGCCCCCGACAGGGCTGGTCGTCGATGAGCAGTTCTTC	CASSLPPTGLVVDEQFF
once	TRBJ2-1	TRBD2	TRBV30	TGTGCCTGGGTTATTACTAGCGGGAGTCGAACGATCTACAATGAGCAGTTCTTC	CAWVITSGSRTIYNEQFF
few	TRBJ1-1	NA	TRBV28	TGTGCCAGCAGTTCCGGTGGGGGAAAGACTGAAGCTTTCTTT	CASSSGGGKTEAFF
many	TRBJ1-2	NA	TRBV6-1	TGTGCCAGCAGTAGAGAAAATGCGGACTATGGCTACACCTTC	CASSRENADYGYTF
few	TRBJ1-1	TRBD1	TRBV6-1	TGTGCCATAACACAGGGGGCGAACACTGAAGCTTTCTTT	CAITQGANTEAFF
many	TRBJ1-1	NA	TRBV6-1	TGTGCCAGCAGTGACACCAACCACTGGGAGGAAGCTTTCTTT	CASSDTNHWEEAFF
NA	TRBJ2-1	NA	TRBV2	TGTGCCAGCGAATCATCCATGGCCTACAATGAGCAGTTCTTC	CASESSMAYNEQFF
NA	TRBJ2-1	NA	TRBV9	TGTGCTAGCAGCAACTCCGGGACTCTCTCCTACAATGAGCAGTTCTTC	CASSNSGTLSYNEQFF
few	TRBJ1-5	NA	TRBV6-6	NA	CASSSSSSNQPQHF
many	TRBJ2-7	NA	TRBV12-3/TRBV12-4	TGTGCCAGCAGCATCGACACAATCCAGCCGTACGAGCAGTACTTC	CASSIDTIQPYEQYF
many	TRBJ1-2	TRBD1	TRBV3-1	TGTGCCAGCAGCCAAAGGGACAGGGAGGATGGCTACACCTTC	CASSQRDREDGYTF
many	TRBJ1-2	TRBD1	TRBV9	TGTGCCAGCAGCCTCTTAGAGGGGGCGCTGGGATGGGAATATGGCTACACCTTC	CASSLLEGALGWEYGYTF
many	TRBJ2-7	NA	TRBV13	TGTGCCAGCAGCGTCGGTCACGGTGGCAGGGACTACGAGCAGTACTTC	CASSVGHGGRDYEQYF
many	TRBJ2-3	TRBD2	TRBV7-6	TGTGCCAGCAGCTCCACACTAGCGGGGGAGGCAGATACGCAGTATTTT	CASSSTLAGEADTQYF
NA	TRBJ1-1	TRBD1	TRBV2	TGTGCCAGCAGCGCCCACCGGGACAGGGGCATGTCTTTCTTT	CASSAHRDRGMSFF
NA	TRBJ2-7	NA	TRBV4-1	TGCGCCGGCAGCCAAGCCCCGGGGCAGGGTATCTACGAGCAGTACTTC	CAGSQAPGQGIYEQYF
few	TRBJ1-2	TRBD1	TRBV6-5	TGTGCCAGCAGTGACTCGACAGGGGGGCACTATGGCTACACCTTC	CASSDSTGGHYGYTF
few	TRBJ1-4	NA	TRBV20-1	TGCAGTGCTATCGGAGGTTTTTCCACAACTAATGAAAAACTGTTTTTT	CSAIGGFSTTNEKLFF